The 32 T cell receptor beta chains reported below all come from one sample, sequenced in a study of cytomegalovirus exposure and HLA in healthy donors. Researchers ran the PCR with 60 Vbeta and 13 Jbeta primers. The data were produced by immunoSEQ multiplex PCR, yet TCRdb's version contains in-frame clones alone and is incomplete. The data show just over 95,000 clones, with around four fifths seen just once and 4.9% held by the top ten. What was sequenced was PBMCs. These receptors all stem from a middle-aged woman in good health and CMV-seronegative.

The chain carries TRBV6-4 and TRBJ1-5, with 9 bases aligning to TRBD1. The CDR3 loop spans 18 amino acids. Germline trimming cut 4 bases from V and 0 bases from J; bases unmatched to any gene: 10. CDR1 and CDR2 (germline): MRHNA, SNTAGT. CDR3 in DNA: TGTGCCAGCAGTGGATACAGGGGGCTTCTATATAGCAATCAGCCCCAGCATTTT. Amino acid sequence: CASSGYRGLLYSNQPQHF.

V and J are TRBV5-1 and TRBJ2-3; D gene unclear. CDR1 is SGHRS and CDR2 is YFSETQ in the germline V gene. The CDR3 runs 15 residues. Trimming cost V 0 bases and J 2 bases, with 10 bases left between them. CDR3 amino acids: CASSLVGGTTDTQYF. Written as DNA, the CDR3 is TGCGCCAGCAGCTTGGTAGGCGGCACCACAGATACGCAGTATTTT.

V gene TRBV9 combines with J gene TRBJ1-4; 7 nucleotides match TRBD1. Trimming removed 3 bases from V and 6 bases from J; junction bases left unmatched: 5. Germline V gene lookup returns CDR1 SGDLS and CDR2 YYNGEE. The length of the CDR3 is 14 residues. CDR3 residues: CASSAPGTDEKLFF. Written as DNA, the CDR3 is TGTGCCAGCAGCGCTCCCGGGACAGATGAAAAACTGTTTTTT.

This clone was counted once. This chain links TRBV6-4 with TRBJ2-3, with a weak D call TRBD1 (6 bases). In germline, CDR1 is MRHNA, CDR2 SNTAGT. The CDR3 loop spans 15 amino acids. V was pared by 7 bases and J by 2 bases, with 16 bases between. CDR3 residues: CASKSGTGTTDTQYF. The CDR3 DNA reads TGTGCCAGCAAATCAGGAACAGGGACCACAGATACGCAGTATTTT.

This clone was counted a few times. Since the CDR3 does not end with the conserved phenylalanine or tryptophan, this likely comes from a read error. This chain links TRBV30 with TRBJ1-6; D uncertain. CDR1 is GTSNPN, CDR2 SVGIG, per germline (reference sequence). This CDR3 contains 13 residues. The CDR3 bases are TGTGTCTGGAGGAGCCTTGCCGACTCACCCCTCCACGTT. Translating it yields CVWRSLADSPLHV.

This clone has more than one count but fewer than ten. In nucleotides, the CDR3 is TGTGCCAGCAGCTTCTTATGGGGGGTGAACACTGAAGCTTTCTTT. Protein sequence: CASSFLWGVNTEAFF. The chain employs TRBV5-6 and TRBJ1-1, with D maybe TRBD1 (5 bases). The CDR3 contains 15 residues. Looked up from germline, CDR1 is SGHDT and CDR2 is YYEEEE. V lost 2 bases and J lost 0, with 11 bases in between.

This chain joins TRBV30 and TRBJ1-5; D is uncertain. The CDR3 is 13 residues long. The V end was cut by 3 bases, the J end by 2 bases, with 8 bases between. CDR1 is GTSNPN and CDR2 is SVGIG in the germline V gene (reference sequence). CDR3 residues: CAWRSQGNQPQHF. CDR3 DNA: TGTGCCTGGAGGTCGCAGGGCAATCAGCCCCAGCATTTT.

Written as DNA, the CDR3 is TGCGCCAGCAGCTCCGCACTAGCGGGGGGTTCCTACAATGAGCAGTTCTTC. Translating gives CASSSALAGGSYNEQFF. The gene calls are TRBV5-1 and TRBJ2-1, with 12 bases identical to TRBD2. CDR1 SGHRS and CDR2 YFSETQ come from the germline V gene. V lost 3 bases, J lost 1 base, and 5 bases stayed unmatched. The CDR3 totals 17 residues.

The sample holds a few counts of this clone. This rearrangement joins TRBV29-1 to TRBJ1-1, with 7 nucleotides matching TRBD1. V shed 4 bases and J 0 bases; nucleotides not matched to a gene: 11. The CDR3 covers 16 residues. CDR1 and CDR2 from the germline V gene are SQVTM and ANQGSEA. CDR3 in DNA: TGCAGCGTTGTGGGGTTGCGGGGACAGATGAACACTGAAGCTTTCTTT. It yields the protein CSVVGLRGQMNTEAFF.

V gene TRBV6-5 combines with J gene TRBJ1-2, with D hard to call. This CDR3 region has 16 residues. CDR1 is MNHEY, CDR2 SVGAGI, per germline. V lost 0 bases and J lost 4, with 15 bases in between. The CDR3 DNA sequence: TGTGCCAGCAGTTACTCGAACTACAACACGGCCTATGGCTACACCTTC. Protein: CASSYSNYNTAYGYTF.

The chain recombines TRBV7-2 with TRBJ2-1; D possibly corresponds to TRBD1 (5 bases). Germline values: CDR1 SGHTA, CDR2 FQGNSA. Trimming took off 2 bases at V and 13 bases at J, with 18 bases between the two ends. The CDR3 covers 14 residues. CDR3 loop: CASSLTATRQKQFF. CDR3 nucleotides: TGTGCCAGCAGCTTAACCGCAACCCGACAGAAACAGTTCTTC.

The rearrangement joins TRBV27 to TRBJ2-7, with a possible D match to TRBD1 (6 bases). Germline CDR1 is MNHEY and CDR2 is SMNVEV (reference sequence). CDR3 length: 11 amino acids. V gave up 10 bases and J gave up 3 bases, with 10 bases separating them. CDR3 amino acids: CATLGGYEQYF. The CDR3 nucleotides are TGTGCCACCCTAGGGGGCTACGAGCAGTACTTC.

V and J are TRBV5-6 and TRBJ2-1; D perhaps matches TRBD2 (5 bases). The CDR3 loop spans 13 amino acids. Germline V CDR1 and CDR2: SGHDT, YYEEEE. Trimming removed 0 bases from V and 8 bases from J, with 9 bases in between. CDR3 amino acids: CASSLGAADEQFF. CDR3 sequence (DNA): TGTGCCAGCAGCTTGGGGGCAGCGGATGAGCAGTTCTTC.

V is TRBV5-1 and J is TRBJ1-3; D remains ambiguous. V lost 4 bases to trimming and J lost 6 bases, with 14 bases between them. There are 14 residues in the CDR3. The germline V gene has CDR1 SGHRS and CDR2 YFSETQ. The CDR3 protein is CASSQNSYTNTIYF. The CDR3 coding sequence is TGCGCCAGCAGCCAAAACAGTTACACAAACACCATATATTTT.

The rearrangement links TRBV19 to TRBJ2-3; tentatively, D is TRBD1 (5 bases). In germline, CDR1 is LNHDA, CDR2 SQIVND (reference sequence). The CDR3 is made up of 10 amino acids. The CDR3 coding sequence is TGTCCCCGACAGACAGATACGCAGTATTTT. It codes for CPRQTDTQYF. Complete variable domain (other parts from reference TRBV19 and TRBJ2-3): DGGITQSPKYLFRKEGQNVTLSCEQNLNHDAMYWYRQDPGQGLRLIYYSQIVNDFQKGDIAEGYSVSREKKESFPLTVTSAQKNPTAFYLCPRQTDTQYFGPGTRLTVL.

The chain is built from TRBV5-4 and TRBJ1-5; 9 positions match TRBD1. The trim removed 0 bases at V and 7 bases at J, leaving 5 bases unmatched. The CDR3 is made up of 15 amino acids. From germline, CDR1 is SGHNT and CDR2 YYREEE (reference sequence). The CDR3 DNA is TGTGCCAGCAGCTTGGGGACAGGGGTTGGACAGCCCCAGCATTTT. Residues: CASSLGTGVGQPQHF.

About this clone: Mismatch with germline at one junction end may stem from a read error. The V and J genes are TRBV15 and TRBJ2-7; TRBD1 matches 7 bases. CDR1 and CDR2 from the germline V gene are LNHNV and YYDKDF (reference sequence). The length of the CDR3 is 13 residues. The CDR3 DNA is TGTGCCACCAGCAGAGATTTAGACAGGGATTGTTTCTTC. It translates to CATSRDLDRDCFF.

The chain joins TRBV4-1 to TRBJ1-1; D is possibly TRBD1 (5 bases). The germline V gene encodes CDR1 MGHRA and CDR2 YSYEKL. V was shortened by 0 bases and J by 7 bases, with 9 bases between the two germline ends. There are 13 residues in the CDR3. The CDR3 DNA sequence: TGCGCCAGCAGCCAAGATCTTAGGGGTGAAGCTTTCTTT. Protein product: CASSQDLRGEAFF.

The V gene is TRBV7-6, the J gene TRBJ2-5; a weak D match, TRBD1 (5 bases). V lost 1 base and J 6 bases, leaving 12 bases between the germline ends. Germline V gene data show CDR1 as SGHVS and CDR2 as FNYEAQ. The CDR3 has 14 residues. DNA of the CDR3: TGTGCCAGCAGCTTAGGGGGCGTGAGGAAGACCCAGTACTTC. The encoded protein is CASSLGGVRKTQYF.

This rearrangement joins TRBV7-2 to TRBJ1-5, with a tentative D call TRBD1 (5 bases). Germline CDR1 SGHTA, CDR2 FQGNSA. V lost 3 bases and J lost 6, with 12 bases in between. The CDR3 runs 14 residues. In nucleotides, the CDR3 is TGTGCCAGCAGCTTCGGGGGGTTTCGTCAGCCCCAGCATTTT. It codes for CASSFGGFRQPQHF.

The rearrangement joins TRBV7-3 to TRBJ1-1; D remains ambiguous. This CDR3 region has 17 residues. V lost 4 bases and J lost 1, with 19 bases in between. Germline V gives CDR1 SGHTA, CDR2 FQGTGA. Here the CDR3 DNA reads TGTGCCAGCAGCTCGAGCGCCGGGATCTCGGGGAACACTGAAGCTTTCTTT. Amino acids: CASSSSAGISGNTEAFF.

J is TRBJ2-6 and V is TRBV19, with 7 bases fitting TRBD1. Per germline, CDR1 LNHDA and CDR2 SQIVND (reference sequence). The CDR3 runs 16 residues. J gave up 4 bases and V 5 bases, and 8 bases lay outside the gene matches. The CDR3 loop reads CASSVRQGTGANVLTF. The DNA of the CDR3 is TGTGCCAGTAGTGTCAGACAGGGCACCGGGGCCAACGTCCTGACTTTC.

Notes on this clone: Germline is not matched at one junction end, which may reflect a read error. This chain links TRBV7-7 with TRBJ2-7, with 9 bases aligning to TRBD1. Germline assignment: CDR1 SSHAT and CDR2 FNYEAQ (reference sequence). The CDR3 consists of 17 residues. Here the CDR3 DNA reads TGTGCTAGCAGCCCCCTAGGCCCCGGGACAGGGATCCACGAGCAGTACTTC. Its translation is CASSPLGPGTGIHEQYF.

The chain is built from TRBV14 and TRBJ2-2; perhaps TRBD1 as D (6 bases). Trimming shortened V by 4 bases and J by 7 bases, and 16 bases separated the two germline ends. The CDR3 is made up of 15 amino acids. Germline values: CDR1 SGHDN, CDR2 FVKESK. CDR3 DNA: TGTGCCAGCAGCCCCTTTGCAGGGGCCGGCGGGGAGCTGTTTTTT. It encodes CASSPFAGAGGELFF.

The genes are TRBV6-5 and TRBJ1-5; the D gene is possibly TRBD1 (5 bases). V gave up 6 bases and J gave up 4 bases, with 10 bases separating them. The germline gives CDR1 MNHEY, CDR2 SVGAGI. This CDR3 region has 13 residues. The CDR3 sequence is CASRKQENQPQHF. The CDR3 nucleotides are TGTGCCAGCAGAAAACAGGAGAATCAGCCCCAGCATTTT.

As concerns this clone: Germline is not matched at one junction end, which may reflect a read error. The CDR3 is CAISDVRGGENAEAFF. CDR3 DNA: TGTGCCATCAGTGACGTGAGGGGAGGGGAGAACGCTGAAGCTTTCTTT. The V gene is TRBV10-3, the J gene TRBJ1-1; weak D call: TRBD1 (5 bases). CDR1 is ENHRY, CDR2 SYGVKD, per germline. The CDR3 runs 16 residues.

This clone was picked up one time. V and J are TRBV4-1 and TRBJ2-2, with D possibly matching TRBD1 (6 bases). This CDR3 comprises 15 residues. Per the germline V gene, CDR1 is MGHRA and CDR2 is YSYEKL. The V end lost 4 bases, the J end lost 5 bases, and 14 bases lay between the germline ends. CDR3 protein: CASSPGWGRTGELFF. CDR3 in DNA: TGCGCCAGCAGCCCCGGGTGGGGGCGAACCGGGGAGCTGTTTTTT.

Details on this clone: This CDR3 fails to terminate in the conserved phenylalanine or tryptophan, so it likely reflects a read error. This chain uses TRBV7-9 with TRBJ1-6; no definite D call. Trimming stripped 5 bases from V and 8 bases from J, with 10 bases between. Per germline, CDR1 SEHNR and CDR2 FQNEAQ (reference sequence). The CDR3 has 13 amino acids. CDR3 residues: CASSPRSDSPLHV. The DNA of the CDR3 is TGTGCCAGCAGCCCGAGGTCGGATTCACCCCTCCACGTT.

V gene TRBV5-1 combines with J gene TRBJ1-1; 8 bases align to TRBD1. Germline CDR1 and CDR2: SGHRS and YFSETQ. Trimming removed 3 bases from V and 5 bases from J; junction bases left unmatched: 6. CDR3 length: 14 amino acids. Written as DNA, the CDR3 is TGCGCCAGCAGCTCCAAGACAGGGGATACTGAAGCTTTCTTT. Residues: CASSSKTGDTEAFF.

This rearrangement joins TRBV6-5 to TRBJ1-1; D might be TRBD1 (5 bases). Germline V gene lookup returns CDR1 MNHEY and CDR2 SVGAGI. The CDR3 is 13 residues long. With 7 bases removed from V and 5 bases from J, the gap between germline ends came to 14 bases. DNA for the CDR3: TGTGCCAGCACTTTACTCGGGGGGACTGAAGCTTTCTTT. Translating it yields CASTLLGGTEAFF.

This chain joins TRBV6-6 and TRBJ1-1; 9 bases are a match to TRBD1. Trimming cost V 7 bases and J 3 bases; bases outside gene matches: 6. The CDR3 covers 14 residues. The germline CDR1 and CDR2 sequences are MNHNY and SVGAGI (reference sequence). Here the CDR3 DNA reads TGTGCCAGCAAGATTACAGGGGGCTACACTGAAGCTTTCTTT. Encoded protein: CASKITGGYTEAFF.

CDR3 residues: CASSGTGNQPQHF. In nucleotides, the CDR3 is TGTGCCAGCAGTGGAACAGGTAATCAGCCCCAGCATTTT. The gene calls are TRBV25-1 and TRBJ1-5, with D perhaps matching TRBD1 (5 bases). The CDR3 totals 13 residues. The V gene lost 4 bases and the J gene lost 4 bases, with 8 bases spanning the gap. From germline, CDR1 is MGHDK and CDR2 SYGVNS.